This TCR beta chain was sequenced during a study of yellow fever vaccine responses in identical twins. Germline values: CDR1 LNHDA, CDR2 SQIVND (reference sequence). The V end was cut by 5 bases, the J end by 4 bases, with 14 bases between. The length of the CDR3 is 14 residues. In TCRdb, the RT-PCR reads were re-called with MiXCR into one record per CDR3 protein. The data contain some 35,000 distinct CDR3 sequences, approximately 54% of them singletons. The chain employs TRBV19 and TRBJ1-2, with D hard to call. The origin of this receptor is a woman between 18 and 30 years old who received the yellow fever vaccine. The sequencing used T cells from blood (PBMCs), unsorted or a sorted subset (not recorded which), collected before or after yellow fever vaccination (not recorded which). CDR3: CASSEAARVYGYTF. The DNA for the CDR3 is TGTGCCAGTAGTGAGGCCGCCCGGGTCTATGGCTACACCTTC.